This TCR beta chain was observed in a study of human T cells and chemical hapten exposure. This clonotype occurred many times. Time point indicated: pre-sensitization, week 0. Treatment reported: therapeutic diphenylcyclopropenone sensitization with weekly scalp DPC. Participating donors were patients with alopecia, aged 18 to 70 years, considered appropriate candidates for DPC. TCRdb independently ran MiXCR on the RACE reads; one entry per CDR3 protein. This sample has 87,000 or so distinct CDR3 sequences, with 8% to 10% found just once. Specimen: whole blood, collected in connection with sensitization to the hapten diphenylcyclopropenone (DPC). This clonotype originated in a woman aged 35 to 49 with alopecia areata. Some clones in this sample may be carry-over from other donors' samples.

The CDR3 coding sequence is TGCAGTGCTAGAGTTAGCGAAAACATTCAGTACTTC. The encoded protein is CSARVSENIQYF. J is TRBJ2-4 and V is TRBV20-1; possibly TRBD2 for D (5 bases). This CDR3 has 12 amino acids. Trimming left V 1 base short and J 5 bases short, with 6 bases between. Germline-derived CDR1 and CDR2 are DFQATT and SNEGSKA (reference sequence).